This is a list of T cell receptor beta chains from one sample in a study of T-cell memory formation after mild COVID-19. TCRdb re-analysed the 5' RACE reads in MiXCR, keeping a single row per CDR3 protein. The top ten hold about an eighth of the sample, which has 410,000 or so distinct CDR3 sequences, about 22% seen once. Sequenced sample: PBMCs or a T cell subset sorted from them (not recorded which). Receptors were obtained from an adult woman who had mild COVID-19 (a few samples of this study predate the infection). Cell type and time point are not known. Each CDR3 is given with its conserved first and last residue. The D gene is left open where the match is weak. Part of the rows lack a size; the others show once, few, many or a class for expanded clones.

CDR3 | DNA | D | J | size | V
CASSHGQGSSLMGVLAQYF | TGTGCCAGCAGCCACGGACAGGGGTCCTCATTGATGGGGGTTTTGGCGCAGTATTTT | TRBD1 | TRBJ2-3 | - | TRBV7-6
CASSLPSGAVGELFF | TGTGCCAGCAGCTTGCCTAGCGGGGCTGTCGGGGAGCTGTTTTTT | TRBD2 | TRBJ2-2 | - | TRBV5-4
CSASPRLSYEQYF | TGCAGTGCTAGCCCGCGGCTCTCCTACGAGCAGTACTTC | - | TRBJ2-7 | - | TRBV20-1
CASSPDPSTEAFF | TGCGCCAGCAGCCCGGACCCGAGCACTGAAGCTTTCTTT | - | TRBJ1-1 | - | TRBV5-1
CASSPPGQGDGEQYF | TGTGCCAGCAGCCCGCCGGGACAGGGGGATGGCGAGCAGTACTTC | TRBD1 | TRBJ2-7 | few | TRBV11-1
CASSPGQGAEYF | TGTGCCAGCAGCCCGGGACAGGGGGCTGAGTACTTC | TRBD1 | TRBJ2-4 | few | TRBV12-3/TRBV12-4
CASSDPTGTGNTIYF | TGTGCCAGCAGTGACCCGACAGGGACTGGAAACACCATATATTTT | TRBD1 | TRBJ1-3 | many | TRBV25-1
CASSVSGDYEQYF | TGTGCCAGCAGCGTATCAGGGGACTACGAGCAGTACTTC | - | TRBJ2-7 | - | TRBV9
CASSHRGETQYF | TGTGCCAGCTCACATAGGGGCGAGACCCAGTACTTC | - | TRBJ2-5 | - | TRBV18
CASSPQGAQGNQPQHF | TGTGCCAGCTCACCTCAGGGGGCGCAGGGCAATCAGCCCCAGCATTTT | TRBD1 | TRBJ1-5 | - | TRBV18
CSAETGIWGSGANVLTF | TGCAGTGCTGAGACAGGGATTTGGGGCTCTGGGGCCAACGTCCTGACTTTC | TRBD1 | TRBJ2-6 | - | TRBV20-1
CASSQGAVSSYEQYF | TGTGCCAGCAGCCAAGGAGCGGTGAGCTCCTACGAGCAGTACTTC | - | TRBJ2-7 | - | TRBV4-2
CASSGDTKYGYTF | TGCGCCAGCAGCGGGGACACCAAATATGGCTACACCTTC | - | TRBJ1-2 | few | TRBV5-1
CASTPWRGGSDTQYF | TGTGCCAGCACCCCTTGGCGGGGGGGCTCGGATACGCAGTATTTT | TRBD2 | TRBJ2-3 | many | TRBV7-9
CASSDSTGGTQYF | TGTGCCAGCAGCGACTCAACGGGGGGGACCCAGTACTTC | TRBD2 | TRBJ2-5 | - | TRBV9
CASSLTEPGFKAFF | TGTGCCAGCAGCCTTACGGAGCCGGGATTTAAGGCTTTCTTT | - | TRBJ1-1 | - | TRBV7-8
CASSQDIAGGIYNEQFF | TGCGCCAGCAGCCAAGATATCGCAGGGGGCATCTACAATGAGCAGTTCTTC | TRBD1 | TRBJ2-1 | - | TRBV4-1
CSANRDRDPYEQYF | TGCAGTGCGAACCGGGACAGGGACCCCTACGAGCAGTACTTC | TRBD1 | TRBJ2-7 | - | TRBV20-1
CASSAGQKGYTF | TGTGCCAGCAGTGCCGGACAGAAGGGCTACACCTTC | - | TRBJ1-2 | few | TRBV6-1
CASSSYWDGGYGYTF | TGTGCCAGCAGTTCCTATTGGGACGGGGGCTATGGCTACACCTTC | - | TRBJ1-2 | - | TRBV6-5
CASSFPGTTTDTQYF | TGTGCCAGCAGCTTTCCCGGGACGACCACAGATACGCAGTATTTT | - | TRBJ2-3 | few | TRBV7-9
CASSPRAGGGTDTQYF | TGTGCCAGCAGCCCCCGGGCGGGAGGGGGCACAGATACGCAGTATTTT | TRBD2 | TRBJ2-3 | - | TRBV7-2
CATRISGDNEQFF | TGTGCCACACGCATTTCGGGGGACAATGAGCAGTTCTTC | - | TRBJ2-1 | - | TRBV9
CASSRSSGGAADTGELFF | TGTGCCAGCAGCCGATCTAGCGGGGGGGCCGCAGACACCGGGGAGCTGTTTTTT | TRBD2 | TRBJ2-2 | - | TRBV11-2
CASSQVAFRDGPFNTGELFF | TGTGCCAGCAGCCAAGTTGCCTTTCGAGATGGACCTTTCAACACCGGGGAGCTGTTTTTT | - | TRBJ2-2 | few | TRBV4-2
CASSPGPDGYTF | TGTGCCAGTAGCCCCGGACCCGATGGCTACACCTTC | - | TRBJ1-2 | - | TRBV19
CASSLYGDGYTF | TGTGCCAGCAGCTTGTATGGCGATGGCTACACCTTC | - | TRBJ1-2 | few | TRBV5-6
CASSPTANYEQYF | TGTGCCAGCAGCCCTACCGCAAACTACGAGCAGTACTTC | - | TRBJ2-7 | few | TRBV7-2
CASSYTSLAGTQYF | TGTGCCAGCAGTTATACTAGCCTAGCTGGTACGCAGTATTTT | - | TRBJ2-3 | few | TRBV6-2/TRBV6-3
CASSFTQGRGHEQYF | TGTGCCAGCAGTTTTACCCAGGGCAGGGGACACGAGCAGTACTTC | - | TRBJ2-7 | - | TRBV7-3
CASSKRNTGELFF | TGTGCCAGCAGTAAAAGGAATACCGGGGAGCTGTTTTTT | - | TRBJ2-2 | few | TRBV7-9
CASSQDQGTPGYGYTF | TGCGCCAGCAGCCAAGATCAAGGAACCCCCGGCTATGGCTACACCTTC | - | TRBJ1-2 | many | TRBV4-1
CASSDQGQFYGYTF | TGTGCCAGCAGTGATCAAGGGCAGTTCTATGGCTACACCTTC | - | TRBJ1-2 | - | TRBV6-1
CASRLGGSGGVYEQYF | TGTGCCAGCAGATTAGGCGGTAGCGGGGGGGTATACGAGCAGTACTTC | TRBD2 | TRBJ2-7 | - | TRBV12-3/TRBV12-4
CSARDSRGGGTGELFF | TGCAGTGCTAGGGACAGTCGTGGGGGGGGCACCGGGGAGCTGTTTTTT | - | TRBJ2-2 | few | TRBV20-1
CATSRDNYEQYF | TGTGCCACCAGCCGGGACAACTACGAGCAGTACTTC | - | TRBJ2-7 | few | TRBV15
CASDAGGRTGWASEQYF | TGTGCCAGCGACGCCGGAGGACGGACAGGGTGGGCGAGCGAGCAGTACTTC | TRBD1 | TRBJ2-7 | - | TRBV2
CASSTERVWYGYTF | TGTGCCAGCAGCACTGAGAGGGTTTGGTATGGCTACACCTTC | - | TRBJ1-2 | - | TRBV7-9
CASSRGPLRQDPEQYF | TGTGCCAGCTCCCGGGGGCCCCTTCGACAGGACCCCGAGCAGTACTTC | - | TRBJ2-7 | few | TRBV18
CASSEARQGRAKNIQYF | TGTGCCAGCAGTGAAGCAAGACAGGGTCGAGCCAAAAACATTCAGTACTTC | TRBD1 | TRBJ2-4 | few | TRBV2
CASSHGARGRDTQYF | TGTGCCAGCAGCCATGGAGCCAGGGGAAGGGATACGCAGTATTTT | - | TRBJ2-3 | - | TRBV7-2
CASSEGQGGTQYF | TGTGCCAGCAGTGAAGGGCAGGGGGGGACTCAGTACTTC | - | TRBJ2-4 | - | TRBV25-1
CASRNTGTSGYNEQFF | TGTGCCAGCAGAAACACCGGGACTAGCGGCTACAATGAGCAGTTCTTC | TRBD2 | TRBJ2-1 | few | TRBV12-3/TRBV12-4
CASSHADRTPYEQYF | TGTGCCAGCAGCCACGCAGACAGGACTCCCTACGAGCAGTACTTC | - | TRBJ2-7 | - | TRBV3-1
CASSAGSNHNQPQHF | TGTGCCAGCAGTGCAGGGAGTAACCACAATCAGCCCCAGCATTTT | - | TRBJ1-5 | once | TRBV6-1
CASSLAPGNYEQYF | TGTGCCAGCAGTTTAGCGCCAGGGAACTACGAGCAGTACTTC | - | TRBJ2-7 | - | TRBV12-3/TRBV12-4
CASSQDWGRISSYEQYF | TGCGCCAGCAGCCAAGATTGGGGACGGATTAGCTCCTACGAGCAGTACTTC | - | TRBJ2-7 | few | TRBV4-3
CASSPRDNYNEQFF | TGTGCCAGCAGCCCGCGGGACAACTACAATGAGCAGTTCTTC | - | TRBJ2-1 | - | TRBV7-6
CASSQGQRNNQPQHF | TGCGCCAGCAGCCAGGGACAGAGAAACAATCAGCCCCAGCATTTT | TRBD1 | TRBJ1-5 | - | TRBV4-1
CASKLESGLVTGELFF | TGTGCCAGCAAGTTGGAATCGGGCCTTGTGACCGGGGAGCTGTTTTTT | - | TRBJ2-2 | - | TRBV2
CASSDMALGSYEQYF | TGTGCCAGCAGTGATATGGCTCTTGGGTCTTACGAGCAGTACTTC | - | TRBJ2-7 | - | TRBV2
CASSSQGAGNTEAFF | TGCGCCAGCAGTTCACAGGGGGCAGGGAACACTGAAGCTTTCTTT | TRBD1 | TRBJ1-1 | few | TRBV5-1
CASSDSTGGADTQYF | TGTGCCAGCAGTGACTCGACAGGGGGCGCAGATACGCAGTATTTT | TRBD1 | TRBJ2-3 | - | TRBV6-4
CASSYPTESNTGELFF | TGTGCCAGCAGTTACCCGACGGAATCCAACACCGGGGAGCTGTTTTTT | - | TRBJ2-2 | - | TRBV6-2/TRBV6-3
CASSHQQGALEAFF | TGCGCCAGCAGCCACCAACAGGGGGCCCTTGAAGCTTTCTTT | TRBD1 | TRBJ1-1 | few | TRBV4-1